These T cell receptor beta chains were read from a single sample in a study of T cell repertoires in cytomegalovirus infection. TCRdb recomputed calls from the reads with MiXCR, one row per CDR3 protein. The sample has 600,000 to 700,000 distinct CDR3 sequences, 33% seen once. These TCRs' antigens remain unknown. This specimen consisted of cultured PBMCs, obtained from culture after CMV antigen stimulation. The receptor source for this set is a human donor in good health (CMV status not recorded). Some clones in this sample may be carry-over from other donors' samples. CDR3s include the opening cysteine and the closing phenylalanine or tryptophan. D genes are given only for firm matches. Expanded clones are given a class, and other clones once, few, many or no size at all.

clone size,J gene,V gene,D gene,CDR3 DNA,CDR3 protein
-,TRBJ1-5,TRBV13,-,TGTGCCAGCAGCTTCTATTCTCAGCCCCAGCATTTT,CASSFYSQPQHF
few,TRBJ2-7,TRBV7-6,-,TGTGCCAGCAGCCCCCAACTCGCGGGGGCCTCCTACGAGCAGTACTTC,CASSPQLAGASYEQYF
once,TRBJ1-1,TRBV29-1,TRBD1,TGCAGCGTTCACCGACAGGGGGCTAGGACTGAAGCTTTCTTT,CSVHRQGARTEAFF
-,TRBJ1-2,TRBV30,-,TGTGCCTGGAGTGTTTTTCTCCGGCCTGGCAGCAACTATGGCTACACCTTC,CAWSVFLRPGSNYGYTF
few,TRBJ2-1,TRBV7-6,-,TGTGCCAGCAGCTTAGGGGCCCCTAAGCAGTTCTTC,CASSLGAPKQFF
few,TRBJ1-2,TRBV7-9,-,TGTGCCAGCAGCTTATACGTGTCAGAGACAGTCTACGGCTACACCTTC,CASSLYVSETVYGYTF
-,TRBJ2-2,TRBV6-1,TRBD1,TGTGCCACCAAGCCAGGGGGCGGCACCGGGGAGCTGTTTTTT,CATKPGGGTGELFF
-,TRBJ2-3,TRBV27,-,TGTGCCAGCAGCTCCGGGACGCTCCTTAGCACAGATACGCAGTATTTT,CASSSGTLLSTDTQYF
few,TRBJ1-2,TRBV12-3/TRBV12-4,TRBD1,TGTGCCAGCAGTGGACAGGGGTGGAACTATGGCTACACCTTC,CASSGQGWNYGYTF
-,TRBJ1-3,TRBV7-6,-,TGTGCCAGCAGCTTATGGACGGGCGGAGGAAACACCATATATTTT,CASSLWTGGGNTIYF
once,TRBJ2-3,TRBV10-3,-,TGTGCCATCAGTGGAATCGGCACAGATACGCAGTATTTT,CAISGIGTDTQYF
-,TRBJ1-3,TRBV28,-,TGTGCCAGCAGTTTATCAGTTCCCGCAAACACCATATATTTT,CASSLSVPANTIYF
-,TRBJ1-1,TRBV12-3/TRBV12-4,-,TGTGCCAGCAGTTTTCGGGGGGCCGGAGTCACTGAAGCTTTCTTT,CASSFRGAGVTEAFF
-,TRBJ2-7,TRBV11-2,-,TGTGCCAGCAGCTCCTTCAAAGAGTCCTACGAGCAGTACTTC,CASSSFKESYEQYF
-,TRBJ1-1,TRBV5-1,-,TGCGCCAGCAGCGAAAACGAGTGGAGCACTGAAGCTTTCTTT,CASSENEWSTEAFF
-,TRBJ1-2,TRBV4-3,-,TGCGCCAGCAGCCAAGGACCGGGGGGCGGCCCCCTCTATGGCTACACCTTC,CASSQGPGGGPLYGYTF
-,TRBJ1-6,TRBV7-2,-,TGTGCCAGCAGCGATCCGGGACATAGCTCCTATAATTCACCCCTCCACTTT,CASSDPGHSSYNSPLHF
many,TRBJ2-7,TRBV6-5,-,TGTGCCAGCAGTTACAGTCGCATGTTCTACGAGCAGTACTTC,CASSYSRMFYEQYF
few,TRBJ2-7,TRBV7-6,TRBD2,TGTGCCAGCAGCTTAAGGCGGGGGGGCTCCTACGAGCAGTACTTC,CASSLRRGGSYEQYF
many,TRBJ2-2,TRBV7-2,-,TGTGCCAGCAGCCCCGCGAGGTACACCGGGGAGCTGTTTTTT,CASSPARYTGELFF
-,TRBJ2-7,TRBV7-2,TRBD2,TGTGCCAGCAGCTGGGGCGGGGGGTTACAGGAGCAGTACTTC,CASSWGGGLQEQYF
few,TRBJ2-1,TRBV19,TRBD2,TGTGCCAGTAGTATTTGGACTAGCGGACTCTACAATGAGCAGTTCTTC,CASSIWTSGLYNEQFF
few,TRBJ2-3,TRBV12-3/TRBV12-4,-,TGTGCCAGCAGCCAACCTGCCGGCACAGATACGCAGTATTTT,CASSQPAGTDTQYF
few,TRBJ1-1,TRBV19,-,TGTGCCAGCCGCCCCCCAGGGCGGACTGAAGCTTTCTTT,CASRPPGRTEAFF
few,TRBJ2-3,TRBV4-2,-,TGTGCCAGCAGCCCGAGACCGGCTACTGACGGGGGCCACACAGATACGCAGTATTTT,CASSPRPATDGGHTDTQYF
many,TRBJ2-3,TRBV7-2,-,TGTGCCAGCAGCTTAGCGCTTGCGGGTAGCACAGATACGCAGTATTTT,CASSLALAGSTDTQYF
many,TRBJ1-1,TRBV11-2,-,TGTGCCAGCAGTCGGACAGTTTCCGGGACTGAAGCTTTCTTT,CASSRTVSGTEAFF
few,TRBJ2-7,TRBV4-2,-,TGTGCCAGCAGCCACAACGGGGGCCCATCGTGGGAGCAGTACTTC,CASSHNGGPSWEQYF
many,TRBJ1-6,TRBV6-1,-,TGTGCCAGCAGTGAACTTTCCCTGATCCCGGGCCTCCACTTT,CASSELSLIPGLHF